This T cell receptor beta chain was observed in a study of Ad26.COV2.S vaccination and SARS-CoV-2 variants. Study in general: In the COV1001 trial, the donor was in the Ad26.COV2.S arm. Study-level results: Post-vaccination spike-specific CD8+ and CD4+ T cell responses reportedly had substantial breadth. Measurements of TCR breadth and depth may have given underestimates of the total T cell responses.

Indicated treatment: roughly 19 received Ad26.COV2.S at low or high dose, single or two shots; 5 received placebo; per-sample allocation not given. Samples were taken on day 63 after the first vaccine or placebo injection. Donation was by an adult aged 18-55 years who was in Boston. The J segment lost 7 bases and the V segment lost 8 bases, leaving 6 bases of the junction unmatched. The CDR3 sequence is 12 residues long. Germline V gene lookup returns CDR1 SQVTM and CDR2 ANQGSEA. On this clone: The antigen is undetermined.

Method: immunoSEQ multiplex PCR; TCRdb's copy keeps in-frame clones and lacks some. Of around 400,000 clones in the sample, about four fifths were seen once. Source: peripheral blood, taken in a trial of Ad26.COV2.S vaccine versus placebo. This receptor was taken from a person aged 18-60 years who received the Ad26.COV2.S COVID-19 vaccine or a placebo. The V and J genes are TRBV29-1 and TRBJ1-5; TRBD1 aligns across 9 bases. For the CDR3, the DNA is TGCAGCTACAAGGACAGGGGACAGCCCCAGCATTTT. Translating it yields CSYKDRGQPQHF.